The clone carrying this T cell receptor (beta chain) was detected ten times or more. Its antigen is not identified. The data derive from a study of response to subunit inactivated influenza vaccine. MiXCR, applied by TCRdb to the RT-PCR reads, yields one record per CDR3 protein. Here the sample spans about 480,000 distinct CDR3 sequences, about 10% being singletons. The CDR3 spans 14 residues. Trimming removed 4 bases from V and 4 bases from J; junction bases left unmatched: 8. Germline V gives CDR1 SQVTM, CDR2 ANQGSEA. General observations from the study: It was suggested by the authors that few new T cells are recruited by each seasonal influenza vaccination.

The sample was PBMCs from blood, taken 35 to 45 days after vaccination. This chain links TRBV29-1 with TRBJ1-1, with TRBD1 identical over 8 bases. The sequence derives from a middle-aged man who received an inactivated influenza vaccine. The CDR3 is CSVAQGARGTEAFF. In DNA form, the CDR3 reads TGCAGCGTTGCCCAGGGGGCGCGGGGCACTGAAGCTTTCTTT.